The 13 T cell receptor beta chains below all came from one sample that was sequenced in a study of control samples from healthy donors and cancer patients. Assay: immunoSEQ multiplex PCR; the TCRdb copy retains only in-frame clones and omits some. The profile shows about 61,000 clones, 90% of them singletons. Sequences were obtained from PBMCs. Receptors originate from a man in his sixties with colorectal cancer.

The J gene is TRBJ1-4, the V gene TRBV5-1; TRBD1 agrees at 8 bases. The junction had 13 bases not matched to a gene; V was cut back by 4 bases and J by 8 bases. Germline V gives CDR1 SGHRS, CDR2 YFSETQ. CDR3 length: 16 residues. DNA of the CDR3: TGCGCCAGCAGCATCGGGACAGGCCCTTTAGACGAAAAACTGTTTTTT. As protein: CASSIGTGPLDEKLFF.

In this sample, this clone turned up once. Within the sample, other DNA sequences also encode this same CDR3. The genes are TRBV4-1 and TRBJ2-3; 8 nucleotides align to TRBD1. Germline loops: CDR1 MGHRA, CDR2 YSYEKL. V was pared by 4 bases and J by 1 base, with 4 bases of the junction left unmatched. This CDR3 spans 15 amino acids. CDR3 bases: TGCGCCAGCAGCCCAGGGGGCGGGGGCACAGATACGCAGTATTTT. Protein product: CASSPGGGGTDTQYF.

This clone has a handful of counts. The genes are TRBV2 and TRBJ1-5; tentatively, D is TRBD1 (6 bases). Trimming pared 4 bases from V and 7 bases from J, leaving 11 bases between. The CDR3 is made up of 13 amino acids. Germline-derived CDR1 and CDR2 are SNHLY and FYNNEI. CDR3 region: CASSATGFQPQHF. The DNA of the CDR3 is TGTGCCAGCAGTGCCACAGGGTTCCAGCCCCAGCATTTT.

V gene TRBV5-8 combines with J gene TRBJ1-5, with D unclear. The length of the CDR3 is 14 residues. Between the trimmed V and J ends, which lost 2 bases and 2 bases, there was a span of 8 bases. CDR1 SGHTS and CDR2 YDEGEE come from the germline V gene. CDR3 sequence: CASSFEIRNQPQHF. In nucleotides, the CDR3 is TGTGCCAGCAGCTTTGAAATACGCAATCAGCCCCAGCATTTT.

This sequence joins TRBV6-5 and TRBJ1-5; D is unresolved. The CDR3 length is 14 residues. The V end was cut by 6 bases, the J end by 0 bases, with 9 bases between. The germline V gene has CDR1 MNHEY and CDR2 SVGAGI. The CDR3 spells CASSEGYSNQPQHF. The CDR3 DNA is TGTGCCAGCAGCGAGGGATATAGCAATCAGCCCCAGCATTTT.

In its sample, this clone was seen a few times. The chain carries TRBV3-1 (or the pseudogene TRBV3-2) and TRBJ2-1; the match to TRBD2 covers 9 bases. The CDR3 length is 15 residues. The J segment lost 7 bases and the V segment lost 4 bases, leaving 8 bases of the junction unmatched. In germline, CDR1 is LGHDT, CDR2 YNNKEL (reference sequence). CDR3 nucleotides: TGTGCCAGCAGCCTCCGGGCAGCGGGGGGTAATGAGCAGTTCTTC. Protein product: CASSLRAAGGNEQFF.

This chain links TRBV2 with TRBJ1-5; unclear D gene. Trimming shortened V by 3 bases and J by 2 bases, and 5 bases separated the two germline ends. The CDR3 has 13 residues. Per the germline V gene, CDR1 is SNHLY and CDR2 is FYNNEI. CDR3 nucleotide sequence: TGTGCCAGCAGTGAGGTTGGCAATCAGCCCCAGCATTTT. It translates to CASSEVGNQPQHF. Filled out from reference TRBV2 and TRBJ1-5, the complete variable domain reads EPEVTQTPSHQVTQMGQEVILRCVPISNHLYFYWYRQILGQKVEFLVSFYNNEISEKSEIFDDQFSVERPDGSNFTLKIRSTKLEDSAMYFCASSEVGNQPQHFGDGTRLSIL.

This chain connects TRBV6-5 to TRBJ1-2; D perhaps matches TRBD1 (5 bases). In germline, CDR1 is MNHEY, CDR2 SVGAGI. V lost 5 bases, J lost 5 bases, and 9 bases lay in between. The CDR3 has 12 amino acids. The CDR3 DNA sequence: TGTGCCAGCAGTCGGGGGGGATATGGCTACACCTTC. Protein: CASSRGGYGYTF.

CDR3 bases: TGCGCCAGCAGCGCCGGACGGGGCATCGCTGAAGCTTTCTTT. This encodes CASSAGRGIAEAFF. This chain joins TRBV5-1 and TRBJ1-1; D might be TRBD1 (5 bases). The ends were cut back, 4 bases at V and 6 bases at J, with 16 bases in the middle. Germline CDR1 is SGHRS and CDR2 is YFSETQ. CDR3 length: 14 amino acids. The full variable domain, its missing parts supplied by reference TRBV5-1 and TRBJ1-1, is KAGVTQTPRYLIKTRGQQVTLSCSPISGHRSVSWYQQTPGQGLQFLFEYFSETQRNKGNFPGRFSGRQFSNSRSEMNVSTLELGDSALYLCASSAGRGIAEAFFGQGTRLTVV.

The chain combines TRBV9 with TRBJ2-1; 9 bases agree with TRBD1. CDR1 SGDLS and CDR2 YYNGEE come from the germline V gene. The V gene end was trimmed by 3 bases and the J gene end by 4 bases; junction bases not matched to a gene: 5. There are 15 residues in the CDR3. In nucleotides, the CDR3 is TGTGCCAGCAGCGCCGGGACAGGGATTTACAATGAGCAGTTCTTC. Protein product: CASSAGTGIYNEQFF.

The V gene is TRBV6-2 or TRBV6-3, the J gene TRBJ1-5; D possibly corresponds to TRBD1 (5 bases). V lost 2 bases and J 1 base, leaving 15 bases between the germline ends. The length of the CDR3 is 17 residues. Germline loops: CDR1 MNHEY, CDR2 SVGEGT. CDR3 sequence (DNA): TGTGCCAGCAGTTACCCCAGGGAAGGAGTGAGCAATCAGCCCCAGCATTTT. Translated: CASSYPREGVSNQPQHF.

This clone has just a few counts. The chain combines TRBV19 with TRBJ2-5; perhaps D is TRBD1 or TRBD2 (6 bases each). Germline V gives CDR1 LNHDA, CDR2 SQIVND (reference sequence). Between the trimmed V and J ends, which lost 9 bases and 5 bases, there was a span of 19 bases. The CDR3 has 14 residues. CDR3 sequence: CASSPLGGLETQYF. In DNA, the CDR3 is TGTGCCAGCTCCCCCTTGGGGGGCTTGGAGACCCAGTACTTC.

The genes are TRBV19 and TRBJ2-5; TRBD2 is a possible D gene (6 bases). The CDR3 is 14 amino acids. The germline CDR1 and CDR2 sequences are LNHDA and SQIVND (reference sequence). Trimming pared 6 bases from V and 5 bases from J, leaving 16 bases between. The DNA for the CDR3 is TGTGCCAGTAGCCCGGGCTCGGGGAGGGAGACCCAGTACTTC. Translated: CASSPGSGRETQYF.